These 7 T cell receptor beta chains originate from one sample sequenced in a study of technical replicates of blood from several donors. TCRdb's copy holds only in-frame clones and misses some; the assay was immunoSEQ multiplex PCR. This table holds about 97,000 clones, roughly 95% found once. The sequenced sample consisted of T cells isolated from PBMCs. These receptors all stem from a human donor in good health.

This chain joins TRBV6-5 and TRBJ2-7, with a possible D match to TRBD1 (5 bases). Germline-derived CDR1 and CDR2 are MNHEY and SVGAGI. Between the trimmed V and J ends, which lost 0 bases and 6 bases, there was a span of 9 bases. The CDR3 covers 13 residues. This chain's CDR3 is CASSYSTAGEQYF. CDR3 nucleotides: TGTGCCAGCAGTTACTCGACAGCAGGCGAGCAGTACTTC.

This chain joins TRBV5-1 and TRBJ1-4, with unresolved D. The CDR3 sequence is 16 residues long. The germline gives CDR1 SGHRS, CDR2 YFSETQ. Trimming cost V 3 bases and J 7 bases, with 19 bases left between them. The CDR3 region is CASSSTYGKGSEKLFF. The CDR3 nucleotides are TGCGCCAGCAGCTCTACTTACGGGAAAGGAAGTGAAAAACTGTTTTTT.

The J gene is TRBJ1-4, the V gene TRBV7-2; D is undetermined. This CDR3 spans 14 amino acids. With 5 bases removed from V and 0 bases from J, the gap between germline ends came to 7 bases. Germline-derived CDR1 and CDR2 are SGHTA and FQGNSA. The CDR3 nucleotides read TGTGCCAGCAGCATACAGACAACTAATGAAAAACTGTTTTTT. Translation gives CASSIQTTNEKLFF.

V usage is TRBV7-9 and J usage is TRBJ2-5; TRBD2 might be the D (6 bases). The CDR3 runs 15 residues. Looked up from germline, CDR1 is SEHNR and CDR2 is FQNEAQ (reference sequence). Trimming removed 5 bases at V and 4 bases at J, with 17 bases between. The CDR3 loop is CASSHTGLTPETQYF. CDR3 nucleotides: TGTGCCAGCAGCCACACGGGACTCACCCCAGAGACCCAGTACTTC.

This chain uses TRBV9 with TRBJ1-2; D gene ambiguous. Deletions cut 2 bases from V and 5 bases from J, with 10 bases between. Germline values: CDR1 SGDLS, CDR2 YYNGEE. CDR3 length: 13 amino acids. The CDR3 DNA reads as TGTGCCAGCAGCGTCATAGCGGGTTATGGCTACACCTTC. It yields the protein CASSVIAGYGYTF.

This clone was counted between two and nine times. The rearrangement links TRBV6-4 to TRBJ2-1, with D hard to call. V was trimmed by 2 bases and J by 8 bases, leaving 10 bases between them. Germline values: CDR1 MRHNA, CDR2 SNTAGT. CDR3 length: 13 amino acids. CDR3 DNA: TGTGCCAGCAGTGACAGGTGGCTAGATGAGCAGTTCTTC. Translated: CASSDRWLDEQFF.

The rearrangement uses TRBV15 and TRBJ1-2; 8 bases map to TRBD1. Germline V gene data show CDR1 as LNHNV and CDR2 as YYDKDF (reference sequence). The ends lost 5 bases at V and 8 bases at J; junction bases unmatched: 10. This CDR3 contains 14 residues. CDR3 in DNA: TGTGCCACCAGCGGTCGACGGGGACAGGAAGGCTACACCTTC. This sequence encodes CATSGRRGQEGYTF.